This T cell receptor (beta chain) emerged from a study of Graves' ophthalmopathy and Graves' hyperthyroidism. Study as a whole: Samples of peripheral blood were obtained at initial diagnosis, prior to treatment of any kind.

This clonotype was seen repeatedly, ten times or more. Its antigen is not identified. Findings and caveats of the study: Ophthalmopathy progression was predicted by the model at just over 70% sensitivity and approximately 72% specificity. The blood repertoire also included most expanded thyroid clonotypes above 0.001 frequency.

The starting material, roughly 9.7 ml of fresh peripheral blood, provided the PBMCs. V shed 2 bases, J shed 3 bases, and the junction held 13 bases outside the gene matches. The CDR3 runs to 16 residues. Germline-derived CDR1 and CDR2 are DFQATT and SNEGSKA (reference sequence). Amplifying from RNA transcripts, the study obtained TCR beta CDR3 regions. Second-round multiplex PCR came after a first-round RT-PCR that employed HTBI primers. TCRdb processed the multiplex PCR reads anew with MiXCR; each CDR3 protein has one entry. The sample holds 340,000 or so distinct CDR3 sequences, roughly 15% seen once.

The genes are TRBV20-1 and TRBJ2-7; 7 positions agree with TRBD1. This clonotype originated in an adult man with Graves' ophthalmopathy. Sample: peripheral blood. CDR3 nucleotide sequence: TGCAGTGCTAGACAGGAACGCCGGGACAGCAACTACGAGCAGTACTTC. Amino acids: CSARQERRDSNYEQYF.